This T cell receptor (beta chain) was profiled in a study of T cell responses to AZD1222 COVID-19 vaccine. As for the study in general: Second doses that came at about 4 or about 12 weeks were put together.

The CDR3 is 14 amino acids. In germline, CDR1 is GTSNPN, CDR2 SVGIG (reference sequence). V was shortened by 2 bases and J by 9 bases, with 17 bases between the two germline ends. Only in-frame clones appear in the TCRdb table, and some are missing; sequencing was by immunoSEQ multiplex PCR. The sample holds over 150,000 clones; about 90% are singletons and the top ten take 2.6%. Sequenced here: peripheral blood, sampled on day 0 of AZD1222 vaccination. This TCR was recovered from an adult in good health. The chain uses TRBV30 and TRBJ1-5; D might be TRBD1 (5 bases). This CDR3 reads CAWSIPPRGGPQHF. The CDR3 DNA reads TGTGCCTGGAGTATCCCGCCCCGGGGGGGGCCCCAGCATTTT.